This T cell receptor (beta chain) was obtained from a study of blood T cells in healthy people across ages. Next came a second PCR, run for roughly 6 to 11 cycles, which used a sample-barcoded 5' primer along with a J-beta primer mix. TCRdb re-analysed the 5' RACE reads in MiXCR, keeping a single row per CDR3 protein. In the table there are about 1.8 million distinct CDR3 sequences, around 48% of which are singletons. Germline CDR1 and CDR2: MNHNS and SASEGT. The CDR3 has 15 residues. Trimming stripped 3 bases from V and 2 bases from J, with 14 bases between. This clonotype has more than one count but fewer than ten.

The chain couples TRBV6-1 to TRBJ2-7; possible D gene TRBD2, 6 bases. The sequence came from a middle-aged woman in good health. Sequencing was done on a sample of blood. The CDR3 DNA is TGTGCCAGCAGTGACTTGCCGGGGGAAGCCTACGAGCAGTACTTC. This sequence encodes CASSDLPGEAYEQYF.